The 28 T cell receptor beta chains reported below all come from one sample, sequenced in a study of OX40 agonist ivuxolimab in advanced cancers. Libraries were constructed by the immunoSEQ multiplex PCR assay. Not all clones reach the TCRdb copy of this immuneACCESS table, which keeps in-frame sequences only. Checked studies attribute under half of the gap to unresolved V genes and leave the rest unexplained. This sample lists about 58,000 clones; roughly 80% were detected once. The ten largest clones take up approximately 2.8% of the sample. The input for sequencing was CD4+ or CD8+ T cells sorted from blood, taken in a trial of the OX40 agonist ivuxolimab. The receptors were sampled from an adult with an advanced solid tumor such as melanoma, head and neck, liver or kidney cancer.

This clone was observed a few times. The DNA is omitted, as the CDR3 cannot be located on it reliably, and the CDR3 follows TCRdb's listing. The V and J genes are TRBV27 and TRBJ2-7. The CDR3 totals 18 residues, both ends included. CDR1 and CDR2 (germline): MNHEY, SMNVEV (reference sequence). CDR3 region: CASSLFGSGAGLVGEQYF.

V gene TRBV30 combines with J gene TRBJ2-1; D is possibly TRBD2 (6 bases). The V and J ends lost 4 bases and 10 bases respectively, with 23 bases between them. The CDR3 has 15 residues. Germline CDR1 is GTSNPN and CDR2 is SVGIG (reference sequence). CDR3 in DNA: TGTGCCTGGATTTCCGGGTGGGGGGATTCGATCGAGCAGTTCTTC. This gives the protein CAWISGWGDSIEQFF.

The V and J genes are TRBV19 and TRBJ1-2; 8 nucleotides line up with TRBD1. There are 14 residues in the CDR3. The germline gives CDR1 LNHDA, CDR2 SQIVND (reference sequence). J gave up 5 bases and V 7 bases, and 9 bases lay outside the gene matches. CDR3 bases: TGTGCCAGTAACCCTACGGGACAGGTATATGGCTACACCTTC. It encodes CASNPTGQVYGYTF.

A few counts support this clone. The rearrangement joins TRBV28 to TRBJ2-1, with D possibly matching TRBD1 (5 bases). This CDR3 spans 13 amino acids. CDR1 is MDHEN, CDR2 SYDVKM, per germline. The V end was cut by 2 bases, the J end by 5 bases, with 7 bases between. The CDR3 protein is CASSLTRDNEQFF. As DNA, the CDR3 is TGTGCCAGCAGTTTAACCAGGGACAATGAGCAGTTCTTC.

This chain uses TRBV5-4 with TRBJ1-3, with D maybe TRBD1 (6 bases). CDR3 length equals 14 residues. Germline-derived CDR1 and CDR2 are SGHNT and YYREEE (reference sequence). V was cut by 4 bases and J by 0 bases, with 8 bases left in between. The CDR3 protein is CASSARGSGNTIYF. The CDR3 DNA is TGTGCCAGCAGCGCCAGGGGCTCTGGAAACACCATATATTTT.

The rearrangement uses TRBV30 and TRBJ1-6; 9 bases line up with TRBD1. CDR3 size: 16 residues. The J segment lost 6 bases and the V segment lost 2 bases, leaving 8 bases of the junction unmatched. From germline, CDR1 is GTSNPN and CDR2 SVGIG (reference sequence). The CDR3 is CAWSNSLGQGNSPLHF. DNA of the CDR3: TGTGCCTGGAGTAACAGTCTGGGACAGGGTAATTCACCCCTCCACTTT.

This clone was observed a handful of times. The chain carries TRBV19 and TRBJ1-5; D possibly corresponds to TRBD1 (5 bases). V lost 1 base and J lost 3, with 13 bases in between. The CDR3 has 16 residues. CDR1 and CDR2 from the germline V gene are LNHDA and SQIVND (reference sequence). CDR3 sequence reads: CASSIVGGDYNQPQHF. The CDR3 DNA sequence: TGTGCCAGTAGTATAGTGGGGGGGGATTACAATCAGCCCCAGCATTTT.

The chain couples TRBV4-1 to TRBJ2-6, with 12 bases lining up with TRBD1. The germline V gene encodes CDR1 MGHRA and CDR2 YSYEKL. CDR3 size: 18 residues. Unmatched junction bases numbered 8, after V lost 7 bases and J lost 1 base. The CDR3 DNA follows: TGCGCCAGCACGGTTACGGGACAGGGGGCGTCTGGGGCCAACGTCCTGACTTTC. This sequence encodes CASTVTGQGASGANVLTF.

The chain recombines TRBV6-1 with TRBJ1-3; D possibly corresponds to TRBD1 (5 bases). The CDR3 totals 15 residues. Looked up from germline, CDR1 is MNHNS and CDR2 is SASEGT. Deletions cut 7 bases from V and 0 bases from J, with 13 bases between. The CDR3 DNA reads TGTGCCAGCACCCAGACGGGGGGCTCTGGAAACACCATATATTTT. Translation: CASTQTGGSGNTIYF.

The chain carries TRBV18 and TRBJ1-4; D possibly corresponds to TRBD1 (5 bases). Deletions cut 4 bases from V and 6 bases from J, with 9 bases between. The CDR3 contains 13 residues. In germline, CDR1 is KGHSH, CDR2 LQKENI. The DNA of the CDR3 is TGTGCCAGCTCACGGGACGAGGATGAAAAACTGTTTTTT. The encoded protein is CASSRDEDEKLFF.

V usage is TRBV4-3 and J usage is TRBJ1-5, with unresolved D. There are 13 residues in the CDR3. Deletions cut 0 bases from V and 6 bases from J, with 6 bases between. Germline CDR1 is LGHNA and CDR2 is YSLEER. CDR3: CASSQDEGQPQHF. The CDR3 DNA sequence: TGCGCCAGCAGCCAAGACGAAGGTCAGCCCCAGCATTTT.

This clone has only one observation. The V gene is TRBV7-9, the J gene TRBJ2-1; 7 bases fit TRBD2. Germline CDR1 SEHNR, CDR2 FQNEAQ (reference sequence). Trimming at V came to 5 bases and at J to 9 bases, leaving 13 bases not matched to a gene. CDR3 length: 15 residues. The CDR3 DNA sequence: TGTGCCAGCAGCCGGACCTGGACTAGGACCGGTGAGCAGTTCTTC. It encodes CASSRTWTRTGEQFF.

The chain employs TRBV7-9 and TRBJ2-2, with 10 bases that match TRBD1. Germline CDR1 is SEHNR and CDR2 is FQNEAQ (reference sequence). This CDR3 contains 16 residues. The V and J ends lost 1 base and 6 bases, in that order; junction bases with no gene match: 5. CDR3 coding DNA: TGTGCCAGCAGCTTAGGGGCCGGGACAGGGGCCGGGGAGCTGTTTTTT. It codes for CASSLGAGTGAGELFF.

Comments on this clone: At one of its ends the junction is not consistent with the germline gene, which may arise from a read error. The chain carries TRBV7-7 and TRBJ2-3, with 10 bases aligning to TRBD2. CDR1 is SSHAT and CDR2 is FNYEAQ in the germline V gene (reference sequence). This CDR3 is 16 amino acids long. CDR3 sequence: CASSPGTSDSTDTQYF. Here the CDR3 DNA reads TGTGCTAGCAGTCCAGGGACTAGCGATAGCACAGATACGCAGTATTTT. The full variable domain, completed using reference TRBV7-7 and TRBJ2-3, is GAGVSQSPRYKVTKRGQDVTLRCDPISSHATLYWYQQALGQGPEFLTYFNYEAQPDKSGLPSDRFSAERPEGSISTLTIQRTEQRDSAMYRCASSPGTSDSTDTQYFGPGTRLTVL.

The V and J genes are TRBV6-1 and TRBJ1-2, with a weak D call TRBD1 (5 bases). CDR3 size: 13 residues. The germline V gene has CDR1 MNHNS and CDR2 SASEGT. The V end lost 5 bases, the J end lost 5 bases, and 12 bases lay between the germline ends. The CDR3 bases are TGTGCCAGCAGTCCGGGGGTCCGTTATGGCTACACCTTC. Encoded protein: CASSPGVRYGYTF.

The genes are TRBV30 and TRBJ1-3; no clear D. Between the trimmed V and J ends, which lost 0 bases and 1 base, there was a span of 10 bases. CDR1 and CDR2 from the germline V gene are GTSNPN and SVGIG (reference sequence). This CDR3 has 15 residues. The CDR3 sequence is CAWSVDTGSGNTIYF. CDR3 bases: TGTGCCTGGAGTGTAGACACTGGATCTGGAAACACCATATATTTT.

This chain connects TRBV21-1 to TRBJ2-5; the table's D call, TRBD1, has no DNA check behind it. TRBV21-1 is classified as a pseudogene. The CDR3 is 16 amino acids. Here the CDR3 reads CASSKYRERGRETQYF. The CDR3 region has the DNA TGTGCCAGCAGCAAATACAGGGAGAGGGGGCGAGAGACCCAGTACTTC.

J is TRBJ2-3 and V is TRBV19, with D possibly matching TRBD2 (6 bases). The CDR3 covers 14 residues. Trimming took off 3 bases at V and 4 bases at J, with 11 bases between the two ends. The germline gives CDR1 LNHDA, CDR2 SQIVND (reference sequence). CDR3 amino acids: CASSMAGGPDTQYF. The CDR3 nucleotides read TGTGCCAGTAGTATGGCCGGGGGTCCAGATACGCAGTATTTT.

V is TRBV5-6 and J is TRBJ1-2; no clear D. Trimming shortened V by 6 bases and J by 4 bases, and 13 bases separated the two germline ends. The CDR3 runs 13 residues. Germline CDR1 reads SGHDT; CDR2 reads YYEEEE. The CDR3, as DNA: TGTGCCAGCACCCGCACAGCTACCTATGGCTACACCTTC. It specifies CASTRTATYGYTF.

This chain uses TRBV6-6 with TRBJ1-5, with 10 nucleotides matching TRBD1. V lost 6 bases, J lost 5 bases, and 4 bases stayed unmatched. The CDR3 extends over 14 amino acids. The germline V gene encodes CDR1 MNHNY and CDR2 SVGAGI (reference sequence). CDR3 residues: CASSRGTGDQPQHF. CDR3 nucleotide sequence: TGTGCCAGCAGCCGAGGGACAGGGGATCAGCCCCAGCATTTT.

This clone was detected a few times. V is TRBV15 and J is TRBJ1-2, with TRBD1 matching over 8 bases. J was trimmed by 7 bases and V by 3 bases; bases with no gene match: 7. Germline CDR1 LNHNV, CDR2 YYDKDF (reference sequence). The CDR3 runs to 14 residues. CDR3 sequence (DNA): TGTGCCACCAGCAGTGGACAGGGAGAGGCTGGCTACACCTTC. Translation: CATSSGQGEAGYTF.

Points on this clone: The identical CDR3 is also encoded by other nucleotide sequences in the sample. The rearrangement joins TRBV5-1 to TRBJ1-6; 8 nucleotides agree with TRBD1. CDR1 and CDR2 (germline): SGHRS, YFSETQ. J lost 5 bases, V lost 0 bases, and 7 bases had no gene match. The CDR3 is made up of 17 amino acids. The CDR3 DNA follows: TGCGCCAGCAGCTTGGCCGGGACAGGAGGAAATAATTCACCCCTCCACTTT. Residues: CASSLAGTGGNNSPLHF.

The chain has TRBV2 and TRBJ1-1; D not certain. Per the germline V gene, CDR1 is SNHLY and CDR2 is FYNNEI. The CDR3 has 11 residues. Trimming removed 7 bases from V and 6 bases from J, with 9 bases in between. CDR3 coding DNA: TGTGCCAGCACCCAAGGCGCTGAAGCTTTCTTT. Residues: CASTQGAEAFF.

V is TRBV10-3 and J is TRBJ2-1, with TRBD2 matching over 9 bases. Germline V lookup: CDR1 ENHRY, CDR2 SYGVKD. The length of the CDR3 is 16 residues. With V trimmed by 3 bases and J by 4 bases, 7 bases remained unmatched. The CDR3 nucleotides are TGTGCCATCAGTGAAAGACTAGCGGAGCGATACAATGAGCAGTTCTTC. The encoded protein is CAISERLAERYNEQFF.

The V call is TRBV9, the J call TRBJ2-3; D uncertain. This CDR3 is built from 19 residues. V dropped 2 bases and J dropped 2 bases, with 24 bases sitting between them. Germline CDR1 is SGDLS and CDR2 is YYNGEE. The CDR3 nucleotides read TGTGCCAGCAGCGTTACCCCCACGGCATCGGCTGGGAACACAGATACGCAGTATTTT. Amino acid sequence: CASSVTPTASAGNTDTQYF.

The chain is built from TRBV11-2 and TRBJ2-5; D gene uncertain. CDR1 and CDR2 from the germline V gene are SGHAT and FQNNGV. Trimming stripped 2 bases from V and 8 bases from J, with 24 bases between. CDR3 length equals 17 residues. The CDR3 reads CASSLLSEPGSKYTQYF. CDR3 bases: TGTGCCAGCAGCTTATTGAGTGAGCCGGGTTCCAAGTATACCCAGTACTTC.

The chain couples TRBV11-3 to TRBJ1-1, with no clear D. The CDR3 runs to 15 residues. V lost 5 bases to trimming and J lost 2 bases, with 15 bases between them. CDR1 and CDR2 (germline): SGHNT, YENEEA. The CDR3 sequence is CASSPRVGINTEAFF. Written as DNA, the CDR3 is TGTGCCAGCAGCCCGCGGGTAGGGATCAACACTGAAGCTTTCTTT.

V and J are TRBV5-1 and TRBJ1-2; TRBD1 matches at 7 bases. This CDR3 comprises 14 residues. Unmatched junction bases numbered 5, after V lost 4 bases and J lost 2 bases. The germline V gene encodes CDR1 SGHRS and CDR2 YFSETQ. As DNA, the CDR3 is TGCGCCAGCAGCCCCGACAGGGTCAACTATGGCTACACCTTC. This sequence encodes CASSPDRVNYGYTF.